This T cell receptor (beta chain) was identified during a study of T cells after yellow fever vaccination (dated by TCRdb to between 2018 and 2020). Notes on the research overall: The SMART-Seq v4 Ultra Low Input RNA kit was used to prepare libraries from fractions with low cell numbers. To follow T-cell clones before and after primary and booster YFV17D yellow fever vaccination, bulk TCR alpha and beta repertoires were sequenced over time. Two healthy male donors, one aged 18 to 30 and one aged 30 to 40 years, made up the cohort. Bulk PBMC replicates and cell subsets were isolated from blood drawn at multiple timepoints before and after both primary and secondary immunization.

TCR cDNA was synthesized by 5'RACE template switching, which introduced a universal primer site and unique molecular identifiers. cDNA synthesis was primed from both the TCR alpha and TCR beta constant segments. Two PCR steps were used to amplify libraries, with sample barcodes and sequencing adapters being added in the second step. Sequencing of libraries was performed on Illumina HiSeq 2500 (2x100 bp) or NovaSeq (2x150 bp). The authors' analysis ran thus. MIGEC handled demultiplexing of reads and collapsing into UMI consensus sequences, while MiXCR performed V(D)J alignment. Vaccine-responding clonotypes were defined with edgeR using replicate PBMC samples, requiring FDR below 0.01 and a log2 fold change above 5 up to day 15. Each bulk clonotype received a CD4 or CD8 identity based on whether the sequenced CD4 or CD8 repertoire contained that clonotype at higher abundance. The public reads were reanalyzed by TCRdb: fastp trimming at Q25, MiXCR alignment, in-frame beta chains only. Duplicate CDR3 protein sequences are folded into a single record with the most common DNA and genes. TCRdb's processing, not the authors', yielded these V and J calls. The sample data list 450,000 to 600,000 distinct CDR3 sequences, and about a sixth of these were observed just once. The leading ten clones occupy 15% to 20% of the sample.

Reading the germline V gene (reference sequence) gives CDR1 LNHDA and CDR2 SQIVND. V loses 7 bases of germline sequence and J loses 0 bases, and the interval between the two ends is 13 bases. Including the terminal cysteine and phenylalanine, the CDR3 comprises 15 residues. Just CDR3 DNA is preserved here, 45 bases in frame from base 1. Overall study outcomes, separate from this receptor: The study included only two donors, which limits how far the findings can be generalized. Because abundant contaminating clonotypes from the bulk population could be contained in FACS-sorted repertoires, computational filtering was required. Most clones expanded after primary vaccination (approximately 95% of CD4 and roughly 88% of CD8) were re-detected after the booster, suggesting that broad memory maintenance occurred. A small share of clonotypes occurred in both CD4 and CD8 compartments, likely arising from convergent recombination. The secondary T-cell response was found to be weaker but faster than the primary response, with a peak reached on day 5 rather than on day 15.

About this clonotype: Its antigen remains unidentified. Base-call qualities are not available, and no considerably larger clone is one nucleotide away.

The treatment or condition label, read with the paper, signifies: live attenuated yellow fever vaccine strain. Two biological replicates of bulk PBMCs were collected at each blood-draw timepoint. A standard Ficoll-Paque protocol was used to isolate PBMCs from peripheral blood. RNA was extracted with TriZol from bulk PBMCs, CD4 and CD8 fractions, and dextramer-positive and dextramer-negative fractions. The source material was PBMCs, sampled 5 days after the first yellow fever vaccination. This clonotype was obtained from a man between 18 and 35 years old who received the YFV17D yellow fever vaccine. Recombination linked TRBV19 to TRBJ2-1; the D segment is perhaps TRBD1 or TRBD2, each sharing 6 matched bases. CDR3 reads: CASTAGGSSYNEQFF. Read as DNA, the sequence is TGTGCCAGTACGGCCGGGGGCAGCTCCTACAATGAGCAGTTCTTC.